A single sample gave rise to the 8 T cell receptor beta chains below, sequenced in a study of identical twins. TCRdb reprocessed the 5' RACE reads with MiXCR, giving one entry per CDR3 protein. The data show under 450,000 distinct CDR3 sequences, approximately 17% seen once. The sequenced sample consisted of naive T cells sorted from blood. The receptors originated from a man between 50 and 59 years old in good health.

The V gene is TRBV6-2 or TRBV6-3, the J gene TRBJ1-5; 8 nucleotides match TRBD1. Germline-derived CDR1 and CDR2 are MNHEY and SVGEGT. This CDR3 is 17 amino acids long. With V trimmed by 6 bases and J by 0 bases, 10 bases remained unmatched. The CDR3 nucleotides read TGTGCCAGCAGAGACCTGGACAGGGCGTATAGCAATCAGCCCCAGCATTTT. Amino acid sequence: CASRDLDRAYSNQPQHF.

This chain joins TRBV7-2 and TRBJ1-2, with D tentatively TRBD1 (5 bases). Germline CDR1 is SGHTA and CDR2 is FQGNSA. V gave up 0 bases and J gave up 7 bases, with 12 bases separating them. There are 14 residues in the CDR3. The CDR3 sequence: CASSLASRVGGYTF. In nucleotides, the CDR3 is TGTGCCAGCAGCTTAGCCTCCAGGGTAGGTGGCTACACCTTC.

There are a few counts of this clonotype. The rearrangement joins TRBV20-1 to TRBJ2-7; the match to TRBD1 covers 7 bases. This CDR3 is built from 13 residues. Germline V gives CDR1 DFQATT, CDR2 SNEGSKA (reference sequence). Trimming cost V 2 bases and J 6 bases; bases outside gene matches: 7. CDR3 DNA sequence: TGCAGTGCTAGACTACAGGGGATGAGCGAGCAGTACTTC. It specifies CSARLQGMSEQYF.

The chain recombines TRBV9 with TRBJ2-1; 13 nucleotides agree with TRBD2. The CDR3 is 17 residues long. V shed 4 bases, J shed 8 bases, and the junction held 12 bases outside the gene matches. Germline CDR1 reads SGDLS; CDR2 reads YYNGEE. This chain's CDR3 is CASSSGLAGVGWDEQFF. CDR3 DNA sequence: TGTGCCAGCAGCTCAGGACTAGCGGGAGTGGGTTGGGATGAGCAGTTCTTC.

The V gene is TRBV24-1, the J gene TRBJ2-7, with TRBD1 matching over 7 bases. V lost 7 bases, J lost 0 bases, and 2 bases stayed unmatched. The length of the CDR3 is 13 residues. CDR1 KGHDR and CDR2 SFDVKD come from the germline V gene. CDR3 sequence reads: CATSRDSSYEQYF. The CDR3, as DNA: TGTGCCACCAGCCGGGACAGCTCCTACGAGCAGTACTTC.

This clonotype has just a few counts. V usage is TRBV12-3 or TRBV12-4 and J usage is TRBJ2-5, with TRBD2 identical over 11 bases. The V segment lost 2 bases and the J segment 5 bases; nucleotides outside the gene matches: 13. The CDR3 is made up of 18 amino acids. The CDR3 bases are TGTGCCAGCAGTTTATACCAGGCGGGACTAGCGGTGAGGGAGACCCAGTACTTC. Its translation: CASSLYQAGLAVRETQYF.

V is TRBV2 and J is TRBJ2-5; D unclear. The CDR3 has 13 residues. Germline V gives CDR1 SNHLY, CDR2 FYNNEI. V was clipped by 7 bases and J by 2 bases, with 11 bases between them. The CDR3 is CASTRIGQETQYF. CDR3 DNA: TGTGCCAGCACGAGAATAGGTCAAGAGACCCAGTACTTC.

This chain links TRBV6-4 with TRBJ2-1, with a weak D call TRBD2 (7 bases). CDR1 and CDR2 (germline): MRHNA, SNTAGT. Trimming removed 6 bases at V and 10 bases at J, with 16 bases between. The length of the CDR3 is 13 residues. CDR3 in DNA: TGTGCCAGCAGCTCAGCCGGGGGGCGAGAGCAGTTCTTC. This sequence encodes CASSSAGGREQFF.